The 25 T cell receptor beta chains listed next were all sequenced from one sample in a study of T cells in Graves' hyperthyroidism and ophthalmopathy. Template material for amplifying TCR beta CDR3 regions consisted of RNA transcripts. RT-PCR in the first round (using the HTBI primer set) targeted the TCR CDR3. In TCRdb, the multiplex PCR reads were re-called with MiXCR into one record per CDR3 protein. The repertoire holds about half a million distinct CDR3 sequences, roughly 21% seen once, with 45% to 50% in the top ten. The sample was blood. The source is a man in his forties or fifties with Graves' ophthalmopathy.

The chain is built from TRBV6-2 or TRBV6-3 and TRBJ2-5, with D perhaps assigned TRBD1 or TRBD2 (6 bases each). This CDR3 is 15 amino acids long. Between the trimmed V and J ends, which lost 5 bases and 2 bases, there was a span of 15 bases. The germline V gene has CDR1 MNHEY and CDR2 SVGEGT. CDR3 region: CASSHGGTRQETQYF. The CDR3, as DNA: TGTGCCAGCAGTCATGGGGGGACAAGACAAGAGACCCAGTACTTC.

This clonotype came up a few times. This chain joins TRBV30 and TRBJ1-1; D is perhaps TRBD1 (5 bases). CDR3 length: 15 residues. Trimming left V 2 bases short and J 0 bases short, with 13 bases between. Germline V gene data show CDR1 as GTSNPN and CDR2 as SVGIG (reference sequence). The CDR3 sequence is CAWSLWGGMNTEAFF. CDR3 DNA: TGTGCCTGGAGTCTCTGGGGGGGGATGAACACTGAAGCTTTCTTT.

This clonotype has just a few counts. This chain joins TRBV3-1 and TRBJ2-1, with 13 nucleotides matching TRBD2. CDR1 and CDR2 from the germline V gene are LGHDT and YNNKEL (reference sequence). J lost 7 bases, V lost 4 bases, and 10 bases had no gene match. This CDR3 is built from 17 residues. The chain's CDR3 is CASSPLKLAGGGNEQFF. In nucleotides, the CDR3 is TGTGCCAGCAGCCCCCTTAAACTAGCGGGAGGGGGTAATGAGCAGTTCTTC.

In this sample, this clonotype turned up a few times. V and J are TRBV5-1 and TRBJ2-1; 11 nucleotides agree with TRBD2. V shed 7 bases and J 3 bases; nucleotides not matched to a gene: 6. This CDR3 comprises 15 residues. Germline V gene sequence: CDR1 SGHRS, CDR2 YFSETQ. The CDR3 is CASVTSGGNYNEQFF. The DNA for the CDR3 is TGCGCCAGCGTCACTAGCGGGGGAAACTACAATGAGCAGTTCTTC.

V and J are TRBV7-2 and TRBJ1-1; D is uncertain. V lost 9 bases and J lost 7, with 12 bases in between. CDR1 SGHTA and CDR2 FQGNSA come from the germline V gene. CDR3 length: 11 residues. The CDR3 DNA is TGTGCCAGTCGCCTCAATCATGAAGCTTTCTTT. Its protein product is CASRLNHEAFF.

This clonotype was seen at least ten times. The chain joins TRBV5-1 to TRBJ2-7; 7 bases are a match to TRBD2. In germline, CDR1 is SGHRS, CDR2 YFSETQ. J gave up 3 bases and V 7 bases, and 4 bases lay outside the gene matches. This CDR3 comprises 12 residues. Written as DNA, the CDR3 is TGCGCCAGCGCGGGGGTGGGCTACGAGCAGTACTTC. Protein product: CASAGVGYEQYF.

As to this clonotype: Relative to the germline gene, one junction end is altered; a read error may explain this. The chain is built from TRBV20-1 and TRBJ2-1; a weak D match, TRBD2 (6 bases). Germline CDR1 reads DFQATT; CDR2 reads SNEGSKA (reference sequence). The CDR3 totals 14 residues. The CDR3 region is CNATTSPSGNEQFF. CDR3 in DNA: TGCAATGCTACCACTAGCCCCAGTGGGAATGAGCAGTTCTTC.

CDR3: CASSRDSPQGTQYF. The CDR3, as DNA: TGTGCCAGCAGCCGGGACAGCCCCCAGGGGACCCAGTACTTC. The chain uses TRBV2 and TRBJ2-5, with 7 bases aligning to TRBD1. V lost 6 bases and J lost 7; bases outside the gene matches: 11. CDR1 is SNHLY and CDR2 is FYNNEI in the germline V gene. There are 14 residues in the CDR3.

The rearrangement joins TRBV7-9 to TRBJ2-5; 8 nucleotides line up with TRBD1. Unmatched junction bases numbered 8, after V lost 8 bases and J lost 3 bases. Germline CDR1 SEHNR, CDR2 FQNEAQ (reference sequence). The CDR3 loop spans 14 amino acids. The CDR3 coding sequence is TGTGCCAGCGGCCGGGACAGGAGGGAAGAGACCCAGTACTTC. Its protein product is CASGRDRREETQYF.

The J gene is TRBJ1-3, the V gene TRBV27; 9 nucleotides match TRBD1. The V gene's germline CDR1 is MNHEY and CDR2 SMNVEV (reference sequence). The CDR3 loop spans 16 amino acids. With V trimmed by 4 bases and J by 4 bases, 8 bases remained unmatched. The CDR3 coding sequence is TGTGCCAGCAGTTCGACAGGGGGTATTTCAGGAAACACCATATATTTT. Translation gives CASSSTGGISGNTIYF.

This sequence joins TRBV20-1 and TRBJ2-7; D is possibly TRBD1 (6 bases). Trimming shortened V by 3 bases and J by 7 bases, and 19 bases separated the two germline ends. From germline, CDR1 is DFQATT and CDR2 SNEGSKA (reference sequence). This CDR3 comprises 14 residues. CDR3 DNA sequence: TGCAGTGCTAGTAGGACAGCAGCGGACAATGAGCAGTACTTC. Encoded protein: CSASRTAADNEQYF.

The chain employs TRBV10-3 and TRBJ1-6; D ambiguous. V was shortened by 6 bases and J by 8 bases, with 11 bases between the two germline ends. The CDR3 is made up of 13 amino acids. Germline values: CDR1 ENHRY, CDR2 SYGVKD. This CDR3 reads CAIRARYDSPLHF. Here the CDR3 DNA reads TGTGCCATCAGGGCACGGTACGATTCACCCCTCCACTTT.

This clonotype was seen repeatedly, ten times or more. This rearrangement joins TRBV13 to TRBJ2-3, with D possibly TRBD2 on 5 matching bases. The CDR3 runs to 14 residues. V was shortened by 6 bases and J by 2 bases, with 12 bases between the two germline ends. Germline assignment: CDR1 PRHDT and CDR2 FYEKMQ (reference sequence). DNA for the CDR3: TGTGCCAGCAGTTTTGAGGGCCCCACAGATACGCAGTATTTT. This translates into CASSFEGPTDTQYF.

The V and J genes are TRBV11-2 and TRBJ2-5, with TRBD2 matching 10 bases. V shed 4 bases and J 5 bases; nucleotides not matched to a gene: 7. Germline V CDR1 and CDR2: SGHAT, FQNNGV. The CDR3 is made up of 15 amino acids. The CDR3 is CASSSSAGGKETQYF. The CDR3 DNA sequence: TGTGCCAGCAGCTCTTCAGCGGGAGGGAAGGAGACCCAGTACTTC.

The chain is built from TRBV15 and TRBJ2-3; 9 nucleotides agree with TRBD2. Trimming cost V 4 bases and J 5 bases; bases outside gene matches: 7. Per germline, CDR1 LNHNV and CDR2 YYDKDF (reference sequence). The CDR3 spans 15 residues. The CDR3 protein is CATSNRGGAGDTQYF. Written as DNA, the CDR3 is TGTGCCACCAGCAATCGCGGGGGGGCGGGAGATACGCAGTATTTT. Looking up the rest from reference TRBV15 and TRBJ2-3 gives the full variable domain: DAMVIQNPRYQVTQFGKPVTLSCSQTLNHNVMYWYQQKSSQAPKLLFHYYDKDFNNEADTPDNFQSRRPNTSFCFLDIRSPGLGDTAMYLCATSNRGGAGDTQYFGPGTRLTVL.

This clonotype came up many times. The V call is TRBV30, the J call TRBJ1-2; TRBD1 might be the D (5 bases). The CDR3 spans 14 residues. From germline, CDR1 is GTSNPN and CDR2 SVGIG (reference sequence). Trimming stripped 3 bases from V and 4 bases from J, with 15 bases between. The CDR3 DNA sequence: TGTGCCTGGAGATTGGAGGGAGGGACCTATGGCTACACCTTC. It is translated as CAWRLEGGTYGYTF.

As to this clonotype: A much more abundant neighbour one base away suggests this may be a read error. V and J are TRBV12-3 or TRBV12-4 and TRBJ1-1; 8 bases line up with TRBD1. This CDR3 comprises 12 residues. The J segment lost 11 bases and the V segment lost 5 bases, leaving 7 bases of the junction unmatched. In nucleotides, the CDR3 is TGTGCCAGCAGTCAGACAGGGGTCCATGCTTTCTTT. It translates to CASSQTGVHAFF.

This clonotype turned up a few times. The CDR3 DNA follows: TGTGCCAGCAGCTTTGGGGGAATGGGATATGGCTACACCTTC. This encodes CASSFGGMGYGYTF. The genes are TRBV11-1 and TRBJ1-2, with D possibly being TRBD1 (5 bases). Trimming took off 3 bases at V and 5 bases at J, with 13 bases between the two ends. This CDR3 spans 14 amino acids. Germline V gene lookup returns CDR1 SGHAT and CDR2 FQDESV (reference sequence). Full variable domain (outside the CDR3, taken from reference TRBV11-1 and TRBJ1-2): EAEVAQSPRYKITEKSQAVAFWCDPISGHATLYWYRQILGQGPELLVQFQDESVVDDSQLPKDRFSAERLKGVDSTLKIQPAELGDSAMYLCASSFGGMGYGYTFGSGTRLTVV.

This clonotype was seen more than once but under ten times. J is TRBJ1-4 and V is TRBV27; perhaps TRBD1 as D (6 bases). CDR1 and CDR2 from the germline V gene are MNHEY and SMNVEV (reference sequence). Trimming took 5 bases from V and 8 from J, leaving 18 bases between them. The CDR3 spans 15 residues. CDR3 loop: CASSPYREPREKLFF. In DNA form, the CDR3 reads TGTGCCAGCAGTCCGTACAGGGAGCCAAGGGAAAAACTGTTTTTT.

This clonotype was recorded a few times. The chain joins TRBV20-1 to TRBJ1-2; 7 bases fit TRBD1. Germline V lookup: CDR1 DFQATT, CDR2 SNEGSKA (reference sequence). V trimming: 3 bases; J trimming: 5 bases; junction bases outside the gene matches: 18. This CDR3 contains 17 residues. Here the CDR3 reads CSASGQVLIEDSYGYTF. The CDR3 DNA reads as TGCAGTGCTAGCGGACAGGTCTTGATCGAGGACTCTTATGGCTACACCTTC.

This clonotype was detected ten times or more. The chain has TRBV18 and TRBJ2-7; weak D call: TRBD1 (6 bases). In germline, CDR1 is KGHSH, CDR2 LQKENI. This CDR3 is 12 amino acids long. V dropped 3 bases and J dropped 5 bases, with 8 bases sitting between them. The DNA of the CDR3 is TGTGCCAGCTCACCCGGACAGAACGAGCAGTACTTC. Its protein product is CASSPGQNEQYF.

This clonotype occurred a few times. The chain couples TRBV11-3 to TRBJ2-5; perhaps TRBD1 as D (5 bases). This CDR3 is built from 13 residues. The ends were cut back, 5 bases at V and 7 bases at J, with 14 bases in the middle. Germline V gives CDR1 SGHNT, CDR2 YENEEA. CDR3 loop: CASSRQSGGTQYF. The CDR3 nucleotides read TGTGCCAGCAGCCGACAGTCCGGCGGGACCCAGTACTTC.

Points on this clonotype: A much larger clone lies one base from this, so it may be a read error. This chain links TRBV28 with TRBJ2-1; 7 bases fit TRBD2. The CDR3 sequence is 12 residues long. Germline V lookup: CDR1 MDHEN, CDR2 SYDVKM. For the CDR3, the DNA is TGTACCAGCCGGGAGGCGTTAAATGAGCAGTTCTTC. It encodes CTSREALNEQFF.

This clonotype was picked up a small number of times. V usage is TRBV9 and J usage is TRBJ2-2; 7 bases are a match to TRBD2. This CDR3 region has 14 residues. V shed 0 bases, J shed 10 bases, and the junction held 6 bases outside the gene matches. Germline-derived CDR1 and CDR2 are SGDLS and YYNGEE. Written as DNA, the CDR3 is TGTGCCAGCAGCGTAGCCTTACTAGCGTCGGAGCTGTTTTTT. It yields the protein CASSVALLASELFF.

CDR3 amino acids: CASSLATAGGLWNEQYF. CDR3 in DNA: TGTGCCAGCAGCTTAGCGACAGCGGGGGGCCTCTGGAACGAGCAGTACTTC. V usage is TRBV11-2 and J usage is TRBJ2-7, with 9 bases matching TRBD2. CDR3 length: 17 residues. The V gene end was trimmed by 1 base and the J gene end by 5 bases; junction bases not matched to a gene: 12. The germline gives CDR1 SGHAT, CDR2 FQNNGV.